These 32 T cell receptor beta chains came from one sample sequenced in a study of blood T cell repertoires in COVID-19 (dated by TCRdb to 2018 to 2020). Library preparation employed the immunoSEQ multiplex PCR assay. The immuneACCESS repertoire file appears here via TCRdb, limited to in-frame rearrangements. These files lack a portion of the clones; in checked studies, under half of the deficit traces to unresolved V genes, and the cause of the others is not known. This sample is represented by 280,000 or so clones; around 88% of them were singletons. In total, the top ten clones hold roughly 1.9% of the sample. The material sequenced was peripheral blood. These receptors all come from a woman aged 25 to 45 who had recovered from COVID-19.

The rearrangement uses TRBV6-5 and TRBJ1-2; D is uncertain. The CDR3 spans 13 residues. V was clipped by 11 bases and J by 4 bases, with 17 bases between them. CDR1 is MNHEY, CDR2 SVGAGI, per germline. The CDR3 nucleotides are TGTGCCTGTTCCCCGGTTTTTGGCTATGGCTACACCTTC. This gives the protein CACSPVFGYGYTF.

This sequence joins TRBV7-8 and TRBJ2-1, with 12 bases lining up with TRBD2. The CDR3 is 16 amino acids. J gave up 8 bases and V 5 bases, and 10 bases lay outside the gene matches. From germline, CDR1 is SGHVS and CDR2 FQNEAQ. The CDR3 sequence: CASSRATSGSRDEQFF. CDR3 sequence (DNA): TGTGCCAGCAGCCGAGCGACTAGCGGGAGTAGAGATGAGCAGTTCTTC.

With regard to this clone: A single base separates this from a much larger clone, so it may be a read error. The chain couples TRBV6-4 to TRBJ2-3; 11 bases match TRBD2. The germline gives CDR1 MRHNA, CDR2 SNTAGT. The CDR3 covers 16 residues. The V gene end was trimmed by 0 bases and the J gene end by 4 bases; junction bases not matched to a gene: 3. The CDR3 region is CASSDSISGGADTQYF. CDR3 bases: TGTGCCAGCAGTGACTCGATTAGCGGGGGGGCAGATACGCAGTATTTT.

Note on this clone: The sample carries other DNA sequences with the same CDR3. The DNA of the CDR3 is TGTGCCAGCAGCGTAGGGGCAGGCTCCTACGAGCAGTACTTC. It yields the protein CASSVGAGSYEQYF. This chain connects TRBV9 to TRBJ2-7; no reliable D call. CDR1 SGDLS and CDR2 YYNGEE come from the germline V gene. The CDR3 totals 14 residues. V dropped 0 bases and J dropped 0 bases, with 7 bases sitting between them.

The CDR3 here is CATGDGMNTEAFF. CDR3 nucleotides: TGTGCCACCGGAGACGGGATGAACACTGAAGCTTTCTTT. The V and J genes are TRBV19 and TRBJ1-1; D gene unclear. V was shortened by 10 bases and J by 0 bases, with 12 bases between the two germline ends. This CDR3 is 13 amino acids long. Germline lookup yields CDR1 LNHDA and CDR2 SQIVND (reference sequence).

V usage is TRBV4-2 and J usage is TRBJ2-1, with 8 positions matching TRBD2. The CDR3 loop spans 16 amino acids. Germline CDR1 LGHNA, CDR2 YNFKEQ. J gave up 4 bases and V 2 bases, and 7 bases lay outside the gene matches. The DNA of the CDR3 is TGTGCCAGCAGCCAAAAGGGACTAGGTAATTACAATGAGCAGTTCTTC. Its translation: CASSQKGLGNYNEQFF.

V and J are TRBV6-5 and TRBJ2-3, with D possibly being TRBD1 (6 bases). The CDR3 totals 14 residues. V was trimmed by 6 bases and J by 1 base, leaving 11 bases between them. Looked up from germline, CDR1 is MNHEY and CDR2 is SVGAGI. CDR3 nucleotide sequence: TGTGCCAGCAGCTCCAGGGGTGGCACAGATACGCAGTATTTT. Translation: CASSSRGGTDTQYF.

This clone has a handful of counts. The genes are TRBV6-4 and TRBJ2-3, with 7 bases identical to TRBD1. J was trimmed by 3 bases and V by 7 bases; bases with no gene match: 7. Germline V gene lookup returns CDR1 MRHNA and CDR2 SNTAGT. The CDR3 length is 14 residues. CDR3 coding DNA: TGTGCCAGCAAACGGGACAGTAATACAGATACGCAGTATTTT. This sequence encodes CASKRDSNTDTQYF.

This clone was detected only a few times. This chain joins TRBV28 and TRBJ2-5; 15 bases map to TRBD2. The V gene's germline CDR1 is MDHEN and CDR2 SYDVKM. Trimming cost V 3 bases and J 5 bases; bases outside gene matches: 1. The length of the CDR3 is 15 residues. The CDR3 loop reads CASSLGTSGRETQYF. CDR3 in DNA: TGTGCCAGCAGTTTGGGGACTAGCGGGAGGGAGACCCAGTACTTC.

This chain links TRBV4-2 with TRBJ1-1, with a possible D match to TRBD1 (6 bases). Trimming left V 0 bases short and J 2 bases short, with 13 bases between. Germline CDR1 is LGHNA and CDR2 is YNFKEQ. The CDR3 is made up of 16 amino acids. This CDR3 reads CASSQDLLGGNTEAFF. The CDR3 DNA is TGTGCCAGCAGCCAAGACCTTTTAGGGGGAAACACTGAAGCTTTCTTT.

The rearrangement links TRBV18 to TRBJ1-5; TRBD1 matches at 9 bases. The CDR3 extends over 14 amino acids. V gave up 5 bases and J gave up 6 bases; unmatched junction bases: 5. Germline lookup yields CDR1 KGHSH and CDR2 LQKENI. The CDR3 sequence: CASSKQGAIQPQHF. CDR3 DNA: TGTGCCAGCTCAAAACAGGGGGCGATTCAGCCCCAGCATTTT.

The chain carries TRBV25-1 and TRBJ2-7, with D unclear. The V end was cut by 5 bases, the J end by 4 bases, with 12 bases between. This CDR3 contains 13 residues. CDR1 MGHDK and CDR2 SYGVNS come from the germline V gene. CDR3 in amino acids: CASSPLERYEQYF. The DNA of the CDR3 is TGTGCCAGCAGTCCCCTGGAGAGGTACGAGCAGTACTTC.

The genes are TRBV5-6 and TRBJ2-7; 9 nucleotides agree with TRBD2. The CDR3 is 16 residues long. Per germline, CDR1 SGHDT and CDR2 YYEEEE. The trim removed 4 bases at V and 6 bases at J, leaving 14 bases unmatched. The CDR3 here is CASSPETGTSRVEQYF. The CDR3 bases are TGTGCCAGCAGCCCGGAAACCGGGACTAGCAGGGTCGAGCAGTACTTC. The variable domain in full, with the rest retrieved from reference TRBV5-6 and TRBJ2-7, is DAGVTQSPTHLIKTRGQQVTLRCSPKSGHDTVSWYQQALGQGPQFIFQYYEEEERQRGNFPDRFSGHQFPNYSSELNVNALLLGDSALYLCASSPETGTSRVEQYFGPGTRLTVT.

The V call is TRBV7-9, the J call TRBJ2-1; 12 nucleotides agree with TRBD2. The CDR3 contains 16 residues. The J segment lost 7 bases and the V segment lost 5 bases, leaving 9 bases of the junction unmatched. Germline-derived CDR1 and CDR2 are SEHNR and FQNEAQ (reference sequence). CDR3 amino acids: CASSVRLAGDGNEQFF. CDR3 in DNA: TGTGCCAGCAGCGTTCGACTAGCGGGAGATGGGAATGAGCAGTTCTTC.

The DNA for the CDR3 is TGTGCCAGTGGGGGCCCCAGGGTTGTATACGAGCAGTACTTC. Its protein product is CASGGPRVVYEQYF. The V gene is TRBV25-1, the J gene TRBJ2-7; D perhaps matches TRBD1 (6 bases). CDR3 length equals 14 residues. The germline V gene has CDR1 MGHDK and CDR2 SYGVNS. V was clipped by 9 bases and J by 4 bases, with 19 bases between them.

This chain links TRBV7-6 with TRBJ2-2, with D possibly being TRBD1 (6 bases). Germline CDR1 reads SGHVS; CDR2 reads FNYEAQ. Trimming shortened V by 2 bases and J by 5 bases, and 12 bases separated the two germline ends. The CDR3 is 15 amino acids. DNA for the CDR3: TGTGCCAGCAGCTTATTCAGGGGATCAACCGGGGAGCTGTTTTTT. It translates to CASSLFRGSTGELFF.

V is TRBV7-9 and J is TRBJ2-5; a possible D gene is TRBD1 (5 bases). The V end was cut by 1 base, the J end by 5 bases, with 17 bases between. Germline lookup yields CDR1 SEHNR and CDR2 FQNEAQ (reference sequence). The CDR3 is made up of 16 amino acids. The CDR3 sequence is CASSLEFTGRAETQYF. Here the CDR3 DNA reads TGTGCCAGCAGCTTAGAATTTACAGGCAGGGCTGAGACCCAGTACTTC.

This sequence joins TRBV28 and TRBJ2-1, with 8 nucleotides matching TRBD2. V lost 5 bases and J lost 4; bases outside the gene matches: 7. The CDR3 extends over 15 amino acids. Germline values: CDR1 MDHEN, CDR2 SYDVKM. The CDR3 reads CASSPSRLAYNEQFF. CDR3 DNA sequence: TGTGCCAGCAGTCCAAGTCGACTAGCGTACAATGAGCAGTTCTTC.

The chain carries TRBV28 and TRBJ2-5, with 7 bases aligning to TRBD2. The CDR3 has 17 residues. CDR1 is MDHEN, CDR2 SYDVKM, per germline. Unmatched junction bases numbered 17, after V lost 8 bases and J lost 2 bases. The CDR3 DNA reads as TGTGCCAGCGGGCCGAGGGCTAGCGGAAGAACGCAAGAGACCCAGTACTTC. This gives the protein CASGPRASGRTQETQYF.

The chain combines TRBV2 with TRBJ1-5; 10 bases fit TRBD1. The CDR3 sequence is 15 residues long. Germline assignment: CDR1 SNHLY and CDR2 FYNNEI. With 8 bases clipped from V and 5 bases from J, the junction kept 9 bases outside the gene matches. CDR3 sequence reads: CASRPGTGDHQPQHF. The CDR3 DNA reads TGTGCCAGCCGTCCCGGGACAGGGGATCATCAGCCCCAGCATTTT.

The gene calls are TRBV4-3 and TRBJ2-7, with 9 bases lining up with TRBD2. V was pared by 0 bases and J by 4 bases, with 10 bases of the junction left unmatched. The CDR3 has 17 amino acids. In germline, CDR1 is LGHNA, CDR2 YSLEER. The CDR3 here is CASSQDHVTSGQYEQYF. In DNA form, the CDR3 reads TGCGCCAGCAGCCAAGATCATGTAACTAGCGGGCAATACGAGCAGTACTTC.

A remark on this clone: This sample includes further DNA sequences coding for the same CDR3. The gene calls are TRBV7-3 and TRBJ2-2; D call uncertain. The CDR3 runs to 13 residues. Germline V gene data show CDR1 as SGHTA and CDR2 as FQGTGA. The V gene lost 4 bases and the J gene lost 5 bases, with 8 bases spanning the gap. CDR3 sequence (DNA): TGTGCCAGCAGCTCTACCGGGACCGGGGAGCTGTTTTTT. Protein product: CASSSTGTGELFF.

The chain has TRBV10-3 and TRBJ1-5; D unclear. The CDR3 runs 14 residues. From germline, CDR1 is ENHRY and CDR2 SYGVKD. V lost 3 bases and J lost 7, with 13 bases in between. The CDR3 protein is CAISDQTDSQPQHF. In DNA form, the CDR3 reads TGTGCCATCAGTGATCAGACCGATAGCCAGCCCCAGCATTTT.

This clone was seen a handful of times. The chain has TRBV5-4 and TRBJ2-7; 9 nucleotides match TRBD1. The germline V gene encodes CDR1 SGHNT and CDR2 YYREEE (reference sequence). Trimming at V came to 0 bases and at J to 5 bases, leaving 6 bases not matched to a gene. This CDR3 region has 15 residues. This CDR3 is CASSLAGTGYHEQYF. In DNA, the CDR3 is TGTGCCAGCAGCTTGGCCGGGACAGGGTACCACGAGCAGTACTTC.

This clone was seen only once. V gene TRBV10-2 combines with J gene TRBJ1-1; D ambiguous. From germline, CDR1 is WSHSY and CDR2 SAAADI. The V end lost 7 bases, the J end lost 1 base, and 7 bases lay between the germline ends. The CDR3 has 12 amino acids. CDR3 residues: CASNAKNTEAFF. The CDR3 region has the DNA TGCGCCAGCAACGCGAAGAACACTGAAGCTTTCTTT.

This sequence joins TRBV5-1 and TRBJ2-3; 8 bases line up with TRBD1. The CDR3 has 15 residues. Trimming removed 4 bases from V and 5 bases from J; junction bases left unmatched: 9. Germline V gene data show CDR1 as SGHRS and CDR2 as YFSETQ. In DNA, the CDR3 is TGCGCCAGCAGCACGAACGGACAGGGAAGAGATACGCAGTATTTT. The encoded protein is CASSTNGQGRDTQYF.

The chain recombines TRBV7-9 with TRBJ1-3; D perhaps matches TRBD1 (6 bases). V lost 6 bases and J lost 2, with 17 bases in between. Germline CDR1 and CDR2: SEHNR and FQNEAQ (reference sequence). The CDR3 consists of 16 residues. The CDR3 DNA reads as TGTGCCAGCAGTCCTTTACGGGGACAACCTGGAAACACCATATATTTT. It encodes CASSPLRGQPGNTIYF.

This clone was seen only once. This sequence joins TRBV28 and TRBJ2-3; TRBD1 aligns across 9 bases. V shed 2 bases, J shed 1 base, and the junction held 1 base outside the gene matches. The germline CDR1 and CDR2 sequences are MDHEN and SYDVKM. The CDR3 spans 15 residues. This CDR3 is CASSLGDRGTDTQYF. DNA for the CDR3: TGTGCCAGCAGTTTAGGGGACAGGGGCACAGATACGCAGTATTTT.

A single count supports this clone. This chain uses TRBV25-1 with TRBJ1-4; no firm D call. This CDR3 comprises 15 residues. Trimming pared 7 bases from V and 0 bases from J, leaving 12 bases between. In germline, CDR1 is MGHDK, CDR2 SYGVNS. The CDR3 here is CASNPLDATNEKLFF. Written as DNA, the CDR3 is TGTGCCAGCAATCCACTAGATGCAACTAATGAAAAACTGTTTTTT.

In its sample, this clone was seen a few times. The chain joins TRBV3-1 (or the pseudogene TRBV3-2) to TRBJ2-7; 9 nucleotides agree with TRBD1. After removal of 6 bases from V and 7 bases from J, the junction contained 13 bases not matched to a gene. CDR1 and CDR2 from the germline V gene are LGHDT and YNNKEL (reference sequence). The CDR3 covers 15 residues. CDR3 loop: CASRPAGDRVGEQYF. CDR3 nucleotides: TGTGCCAGCAGGCCTGCCGGGGACAGGGTTGGAGAGCAGTACTTC.

The chain uses TRBV2 and TRBJ2-5, with D hard to call. The CDR3 has 11 amino acids. Germline V CDR1 and CDR2: SNHLY, FYNNEI. V dropped 6 bases and J dropped 2 bases, with 4 bases sitting between them. CDR3 DNA sequence: TGTGCCAGCAGGTTACAAGAGACCCAGTACTTC. This translates into CASRLQETQYF.

This chain joins TRBV28 and TRBJ1-5, with unresolved D. V lost 4 bases and J 2 bases, leaving 12 bases between the germline ends. The germline V gene encodes CDR1 MDHEN and CDR2 SYDVKM. The CDR3 extends over 15 amino acids. CDR3 loop: CASSYQGGGNQPQHF. CDR3 bases: TGTGCCAGCAGTTACCAAGGAGGCGGCAATCAGCCCCAGCATTTT.